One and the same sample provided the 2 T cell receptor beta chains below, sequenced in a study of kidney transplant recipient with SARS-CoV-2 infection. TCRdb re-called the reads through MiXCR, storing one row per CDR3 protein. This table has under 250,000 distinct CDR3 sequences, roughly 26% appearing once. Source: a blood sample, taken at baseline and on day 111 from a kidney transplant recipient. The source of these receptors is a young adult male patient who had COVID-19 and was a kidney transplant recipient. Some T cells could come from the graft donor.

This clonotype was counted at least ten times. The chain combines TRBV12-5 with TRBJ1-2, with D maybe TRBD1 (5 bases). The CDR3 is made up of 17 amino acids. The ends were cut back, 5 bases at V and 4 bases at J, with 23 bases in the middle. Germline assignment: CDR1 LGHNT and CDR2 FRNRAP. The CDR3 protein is CASGTARLQGKTYGYTF. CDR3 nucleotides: TGTGCTAGTGGTACCGCACGTTTGCAGGGAAAGACCTATGGCTACACCTTC.

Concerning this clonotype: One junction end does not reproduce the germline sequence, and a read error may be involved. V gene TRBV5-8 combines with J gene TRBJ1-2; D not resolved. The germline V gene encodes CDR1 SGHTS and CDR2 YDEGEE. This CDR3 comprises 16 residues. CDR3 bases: TGTGTCAGCTATATGTTTCATCCACGAAAGACCTATGGCTACACCTTC. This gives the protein CVSYMFHPRKTYGYTF.